Below are 12 T cell receptor beta chains sequenced from a single sample in a study of cytomegalovirus exposure and HLA in healthy donors. The PCR employed 60 Vbeta primers together with 13 Jbeta primers. Clones were sequenced by immunoSEQ multiplex PCR, and TCRdb holds only the in-frame ones, with some missing. The profile covers some 110,000 clones, with approximately 80% appearing a single time and around 4.2% taken by the ten largest. The material sequenced was PBMCs. These receptor sequences come from a woman between 25 and 40 years old in good health and CMV-seronegative.

This clone was recorded once. The rearrangement joins TRBV5-1 to TRBJ2-1; D possibly corresponds to TRBD2 (5 bases). The CDR3 length is 14 residues. The V gene's germline CDR1 is SGHRS and CDR2 YFSETQ. Trimming pared 2 bases from V and 5 bases from J, leaving 11 bases between. CDR3 in amino acids: CASSFPSGDNEQFF. Written as DNA, the CDR3 is TGCGCCAGCAGCTTCCCCAGCGGAGACAATGAGCAGTTCTTC.

This sequence joins TRBV27 and TRBJ1-4, with D unresolved. Germline V gene lookup returns CDR1 MNHEY and CDR2 SMNVEV (reference sequence). The CDR3 contains 14 residues. The V and J ends lost 2 bases and 7 bases respectively, with 11 bases between them. In nucleotides, the CDR3 is TGTGCCAGCAGTTTAGAGGGCAGAGGTGAAAAACTGTTTTTT. Amino acids: CASSLEGRGEKLFF. The complete variable domain, with remaining parts taken from reference TRBV27 and TRBJ1-4, reads EAQVTQNPRYLITVTGKKLTVTCSQNMNHEYMSWYRQDPGLGLRQIYYSMNVEVTDKGDVPEGYKVSRKEKRNFPLILESPSPNQTSLYFCASSLEGRGEKLFFGSGTQLSVL.

This clone was counted once. This chain connects TRBV7-2 to TRBJ1-1; TRBD1 is a possible D gene (6 bases). Germline V CDR1 and CDR2: SGHTA, FQGNSA. The CDR3 totals 16 residues. Trimming took off 5 bases at V and 3 bases at J, with 19 bases between the two ends. CDR3 sequence (DNA): TGTGCCAGCAGCGGGGGCCAGGCCATAGGGGACACTGAAGCTTTCTTT. Translation: CASSGGQAIGDTEAFF.

Notes on this clone: This CDR3 is also generated by other DNA sequences in the sample. The chain couples TRBV4-2 to TRBJ2-1, with TRBD2 matching 8 bases. With 0 bases clipped from V and 9 bases from J, the junction kept 7 bases outside the gene matches. The CDR3 extends over 15 amino acids. Germline V gene lookup returns CDR1 LGHNA and CDR2 YNFKEQ. The DNA of the CDR3 is TGTGCCAGCAGCCAAGAAGCAGCGGGAGCAAGTGAGCAGTTCTTC. This sequence encodes CASSQEAAGASEQFF.

The chain links TRBV6-5 to TRBJ1-1; 8 nucleotides agree with TRBD1. The trim removed 2 bases at V and 1 base at J, leaving 0 bases unmatched. Germline lookup yields CDR1 MNHEY and CDR2 SVGAGI. CDR3 length equals 14 residues. The DNA for the CDR3 is TGTGCCAGCAGTTACACAGGGGGGAACACTGAAGCTTTCTTT. This encodes CASSYTGGNTEAFF.

A few counts support this clone. This sequence joins TRBV28 and TRBJ2-7; maybe TRBD2 (6 bases). The CDR3 is 12 residues long. CDR1 and CDR2 (germline): MDHEN, SYDVKM. V was clipped by 6 bases and J by 9 bases, with 15 bases between them. The CDR3 sequence: CASSPPRGGQYF. The CDR3, as DNA: TGTGCCAGCAGCCCTCCCCGGGGAGGGCAGTACTTC.

This chain links TRBV23-1 with TRBJ2-5, with 8 bases lining up with TRBD1. TRBV23-1 is an ORF, and what it does is uncertain. The junction had 6 bases not matched to a gene; V was cut back by 4 bases and J by 5 bases. There are 14 residues in the CDR3. CDR3 in DNA: TGCGCCAGCAGTCCGGACAGGGATATGGAGACCCAGTACTTC. This translates into CASSPDRDMETQYF.

The rearrangement uses TRBV27 and TRBJ1-1; perhaps TRBD1 as D (5 bases). This CDR3 region has 15 residues. Trimming removed 5 bases from V and 5 bases from J, with 18 bases in between. From germline, CDR1 is MNHEY and CDR2 SMNVEV (reference sequence). CDR3 bases: TGTGCCAGCAGTCCAGGCGGGGGAGTAGGGACTGAAGCTTTCTTT. This translates into CASSPGGGVGTEAFF.

The genes are TRBV7-9 and TRBJ2-2, with TRBD1 matching over 7 bases. The J segment lost 5 bases and the V segment lost 4 bases, leaving 4 bases of the junction unmatched. Germline loops: CDR1 SEHNR, CDR2 FQNEAQ (reference sequence). The CDR3 covers 14 residues. DNA of the CDR3: TGTGCCAGCAGCTCCTACAGGGGAACCGGGGAGCTGTTTTTT. Translating it yields CASSSYRGTGELFF.

This chain joins TRBV6-5 and TRBJ2-2; perhaps TRBD2 as D (6 bases). This CDR3 has 15 amino acids. Germline lookup yields CDR1 MNHEY and CDR2 SVGAGI. Trimming removed 6 bases at V and 9 bases at J, with 20 bases between. This chain's CDR3 is CASSRSALAGRELFF. CDR3 coding DNA: TGTGCCAGCAGCCGTTCGGCTTTGGCGGGGAGGGAGCTGTTTTTT.

This rearrangement joins TRBV27 to TRBJ2-2; no definite D call. This CDR3 has 13 residues. CDR1 is MNHEY, CDR2 SMNVEV, per germline (reference sequence). V shed 5 bases and J shed 13 bases, with 17 bases lying between them. Written as DNA, the CDR3 is TGTGCCAGCAGTCCTTTGGGCCCTTCGTGGCTGTTTTTT. It encodes CASSPLGPSWLFF.

Regarding this clone: An end of the junction differs from the germline gene, which may be a read error. The V call is TRBV27, the J call TRBJ2-3; tentatively, D is TRBD1 (6 bases). In germline, CDR1 is MNHEY, CDR2 SMNVEV (reference sequence). The CDR3 has 15 amino acids. Here the CDR3 DNA reads TGTGCCACCAGTTGGGGTGTACAGGGCGGAGATACGCAGTATTTT. It codes for CATSWGVQGGDTQYF.